The clone carrying this TCR beta chain was recorded many times. Germline trimming cut 6 bases from V and 8 bases from J; bases unmatched to any gene: 4. Germline CDR1 and CDR2: MNHEY and SMNVEV (reference sequence). This CDR3 is built from 13 residues. Amplification of TCR beta CDR3 regions used RNA as the template. A first-round RT-PCR of the TCR CDR3 used the HTBI primer set. One entry per CDR3 protein results from TCRdb running MiXCR on the multiplex PCR reads. The sample has about 480,000 distinct CDR3 sequences; approximately 15% are singletons. These data are taken from a study of T cells in Graves' hyperthyroidism and ophthalmopathy.

The source material was blood. The chain combines TRBV27 with TRBJ1-4; 9 bases are shared with TRBD1. The sequence came from a woman between 18 and 29 years old with Graves' hyperthyroidism. The CDR3, as DNA: TGTGCCAGCAGACAGGGGGCAAGGGAAAAACTGTTTTTT. Its protein product is CASRQGAREKLFF.